The rows below give T cell receptor beta chains drawn from one sample of a study of blood T cell repertoires in COVID-19. TCRdb's table, derived via immunoSEQ multiplex PCR, lists solely in-frame clones and lacks some. The sample lists approximately 240,000 clones; roughly 80% were seen once. Sequenced material: peripheral blood. The receptors come from an older woman with active or convalescent COVID-19. Each CDR3 is given with its conserved first and last residue. The order of the fields is D gene, V gene, J gene, clone size, CDR3 DNA, CDR3 protein. A D gene is named only where the DNA matches it firmly. Some rows mark clone size as missing; the rest say once, few, many or name a class of expanded clone.

TRBD2,TRBV7-3,TRBJ2-1,.,TGTGCCAGCAGCTTAAATCCCAAGCTTGGGAAAACTAGCGGGAGACACTACAATGAGCAGTTCTTC,CASSLNPKLGKTSGRHYNEQFF
.,TRBV5-1,TRBJ1-2,few,TGCGCCAGCAGCACCCGGGACAAGACCTCCTATGGCTACACCTTC,CASSTRDKTSYGYTF
.,TRBV6-5,TRBJ1-6,.,TGTGCCAGCAGTACTCCCGACAGCCCTAATTCACCCCTCCACTTT,CASSTPDSPNSPLHF
TRBD1,TRBV11-3,TRBJ2-1,.,TGTGCCAGCAGCCGGGGACAGGGTACCGATGAGCAGTTCTTC,CASSRGQGTDEQFF
.,TRBV5-1,TRBJ1-3,.,TGCGCCAGCAGCTTAGGCAGGGTGGAAAACACCATATATTTT,CASSLGRVENTIYF
TRBD1,TRBV9,TRBJ1-4,.,TGTGCCAGCAGCGTACGCACGGGACAGGGTAATGAAAAACTGTTTTTT,CASSVRTGQGNEKLFF
.,TRBV10-3,TRBJ1-1,.,TGTGCCACCGTGCGGGAGCCGACCACTGAAGCTTTCTTT,CATVREPTTEAFF
TRBD1,TRBV24-1,TRBJ2-2,.,TGTGCCACCAGTGATTCTTTTACAGGGGGCACCGGGGAGCTGTTTTTT,CATSDSFTGGTGELFF
.,TRBV5-1,TRBJ1-5,.,TGCGCCAGCAGCCCCTCGGACAGTAGCAATCAGCCCCAGCATTTT,CASSPSDSSNQPQHF
TRBD2,TRBV24-1,TRBJ2-5,.,TGTGCCACCAGTGGTGCCAGGGAGGGAGAGACCCAGTACTTC,CATSGAREGETQYF
TRBD2,TRBV2,TRBJ2-7,.,TGTGCCAGCGGCGGGGGCTACGAGCAGTACTTC,CASGGGYEQYF
TRBD1,TRBV5-4,TRBJ1-5,.,TGTGCCAGCAGCTTAGAGTCAGGGGGCAGGAGCAATCAGCCCCAGCATTTT,CASSLESGGRSNQPQHF
TRBD1,TRBV30,TRBJ1-1,.,TGTGCCTGGAGTCTGGCAGGGGGCAGGGCCACTGAAGCTTTCTTT,CAWSLAGGRATEAFF
TRBD1,TRBV5-1,TRBJ1-2,.,TGCGCCAGCAGCTTGGAAGGGACAGGGTCTGTCGGCTACACCTTC,CASSLEGTGSVGYTF
TRBD2,TRBV7-9,TRBJ2-7,few,TGTGCCAGCAGCTCTGGGGAGGGCCCCTACGAGCAGTACTTC,CASSSGEGPYEQYF
.,TRBV11-2,TRBJ2-1,.,TGTGCCAGCAGCCACCGACAGTCCCGAGGCAATGAGCAGTTCTTC,CASSHRQSRGNEQFF
.,TRBV4-1,TRBJ1-4,.,TGCGCCAGCAGCCAAGAAACTTACAGTGGGCCTGGAGAAAAACTGTTTTTT,CASSQETYSGPGEKLFF
TRBD1,TRBV29-1,TRBJ1-1,.,TGCAGCGCCCAGGGACAGGGGGGGTTCACTGAAGCTTTCTTT,CSAQGQGGFTEAFF
TRBD2,TRBV5-5,TRBJ2-1,.,TGTGCCAGCAGCCAGATTTCGGGACTAGCATTCTATGAGCAGTTCTTC,CASSQISGLAFYEQFF
.,TRBV18,TRBJ1-4,many,TGTGCCAGCTCAAGCTGGACAGTAACTAATGAAAAACTGTTTTTT,CASSSWTVTNEKLFF
.,TRBV15,TRBJ2-7,.,TGTGCCACCAGCAGAGATACCCCAGGGAAAAGGATCTACGAGCAGTACTTC,CATSRDTPGKRIYEQYF
TRBD2,TRBV4-1,TRBJ2-3,.,TGCGCCAGCAGCCGAGGACTAGCGGGAGAGCCTAGCACAGATACGCAGTATTTT,CASSRGLAGEPSTDTQYF
.,TRBV24-1,TRBJ2-5,.,TGTGCCACCAGTGATTTGGGGGGCTTCCAAGAGACCCAGTACTTC,CATSDLGGFQETQYF
.,TRBV3-1/TRBV3-2,TRBJ1-5,.,TGTGCCAGCAGCCAAGATCAGCGTAATCAGCCCCAGCATTTT,CASSQDQRNQPQHF
TRBD1,TRBV6-5,TRBJ2-7,.,TGTGCCAGCAGCCCGGGACAGTCCTACGAGCAGTACTTC,CASSPGQSYEQYF
.,TRBV25-1,TRBJ1-2,.,TGTGCCAGCAGTGGATTCTTTACAGGGATTAACTATGGCTACACCTTC,CASSGFFTGINYGYTF
TRBD1,TRBV6-5,TRBJ2-7,.,TGTGCCAGCAGTTCAGGGGGCGCAGAGTCCTACGAGCAGTACTTC,CASSSGGAESYEQYF
.,TRBV2,TRBJ1-2,.,TGTGCCAGCAGTGAGAGACTGATCTATGGCTACACCTTC,CASSERLIYGYTF
.,TRBV7-9,TRBJ2-7,once,TGTGCCAGCAGCTTCCTTGGGGGCGGGAGAGCCTACGAGCAGTACTTC,CASSFLGGGRAYEQYF
.,TRBV11-2,TRBJ2-5,.,TGTGCCAGCAGCCGGAGCGCGGGTTTTCGGGAGACCCAGTACTTC,CASSRSAGFRETQYF
.,TRBV7-2,TRBJ2-5,.,TGTGCCAGCAGCTTAGCTCTGGCTAGCCGCCAAGAGACCCAGTACTTC,CASSLALASRQETQYF
.,TRBV12-3/TRBV12-4,TRBJ1-5,.,TGTGCCAGCAGTTTATCAGGGGACCAGCCCCAGCATTTT,CASSLSGDQPQHF
.,TRBV5-1,TRBJ1-4,.,TGCGCCAGCAGCAAACTGCCAGGGGAAAAACTGTTTTTT,CASSKLPGEKLFF
TRBD1,TRBV5-1,TRBJ1-2,.,TGCGCCAGCAGCTCAGACAGGGGGGGCTATGGCTACACCTTC,CASSSDRGGYGYTF
TRBD1,TRBV15,TRBJ1-6,.,TGTGCCACCAGCAGAGCGACCAGGGGGAATTCACCCCTCCACTTT,CATSRATRGNSPLHF
.,TRBV5-5,TRBJ2-7,.,TGTGCCAGCAGCTTGGCAGGGACAAGGCACTACGAGCAGTACTTC,CASSLAGTRHYEQYF
.,TRBV5-1,TRBJ1-2,.,TGCGCCAGCAGCCCCGGGGAGGCGGGCCCCATCTATGGCTACACCTTC,CASSPGEAGPIYGYTF
.,TRBV18,TRBJ1-1,.,TGTGCCAGCTCACGCCAGGGAACTGAAGCTTTCTTT,CASSRQGTEAFF
.,TRBV19,TRBJ1-6,.,TGTGCCAGTAGTTTTCAGGGTAATTCACCCCTCCACTTT,CASSFQGNSPLHF
.,TRBV6-5,TRBJ1-1,once,TGTGCCACCGGCGGTTGGGGGGAGGGTGAAGCTTTCTTT,CATGGWGEGEAFF
.,TRBV18,TRBJ2-5,.,TGTGCCAGCTCAAAGGACAGTCAAGAGACCCAGTACTTC,CASSKDSQETQYF
.,TRBV5-1,TRBJ2-7,.,TGCGCCAGCAGCTTGGCCCTCCTACCGTACGAGCAGTACTTC,CASSLALLPYEQYF
.,TRBV19,TRBJ1-1,.,TGTGCCAGTAAGGGAGGGAACACTGAAGCTTTCTTT,CASKGGNTEAFF
TRBD1,TRBV2,TRBJ2-3,.,TGTGCCAGCAGTGAAGTGGGACAGGGCACAGATACGCAGTATTTT,CASSEVGQGTDTQYF
.,TRBV28,TRBJ2-5,.,TGTGCCACCACCATGGGCAGAATGGACCAAGAGACCCAGTACTTC,CATTMGRMDQETQYF
TRBD2,TRBV6-5,TRBJ2-3,.,TGTGCCAGCAGTTACGGGCTAGCGGGAACCGATACGCAGTATTTT,CASSYGLAGTDTQYF
TRBD2,TRBV7-9,TRBJ2-2,few,TGTGCCAGCAGCTCTCGGGGACTAGCGGACACCGGGGAGCTGTTTTTT,CASSSRGLADTGELFF
TRBD2,TRBV2,TRBJ2-1,few,TGTGCCAGCAATCCTAGCGGGTCGAGACGGGATGAGCAGTTCTTC,CASNPSGSRRDEQFF